This TCR beta chain was documented in a study of cytomegalovirus exposure and HLA in healthy donors. PCR primers comprised 60 Vbeta and 13 Jbeta primers. The protocol was immunoSEQ multiplex PCR, while the TCRdb copy is restricted to in-frame clones and leaves out a portion. Of more than 85,000 clones in the sample, under 75% were seen once. The germline gives CDR1 MNHNY, CDR2 SVGAGI (reference sequence). V gave up 5 bases and J gave up 3 bases; unmatched junction bases: 9. CDR3 length equals 16 residues. The TCR was taken from a female donor in good health and CMV-seronegative. The specimen sequenced was PBMCs. The gene calls are TRBV6-6 and TRBJ2-2; TRBD1 agrees at 7 bases. In DNA form, the CDR3 reads TGTGCCAGCAGTCACCCCGAAACAGGGGACACCGGGGAGCTGTTTTTT. Its translation is CASSHPETGDTGELFF.